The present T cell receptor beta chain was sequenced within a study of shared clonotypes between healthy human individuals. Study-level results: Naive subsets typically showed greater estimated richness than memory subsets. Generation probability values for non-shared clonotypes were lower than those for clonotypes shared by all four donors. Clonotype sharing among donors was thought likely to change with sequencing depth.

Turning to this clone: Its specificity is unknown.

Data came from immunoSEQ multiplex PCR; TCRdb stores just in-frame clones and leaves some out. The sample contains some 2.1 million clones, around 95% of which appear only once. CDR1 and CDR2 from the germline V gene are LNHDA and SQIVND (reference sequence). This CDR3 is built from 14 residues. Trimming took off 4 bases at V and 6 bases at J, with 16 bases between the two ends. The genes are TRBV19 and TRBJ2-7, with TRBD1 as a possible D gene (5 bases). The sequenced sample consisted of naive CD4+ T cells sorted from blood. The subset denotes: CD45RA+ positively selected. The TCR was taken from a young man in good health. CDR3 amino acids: CASSTTGKQGEQYF. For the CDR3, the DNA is TGTGCCAGTAGTACCACAGGAAAACAAGGCGAGCAGTACTTC.